These 6 T cell receptor beta chains came from one sample sequenced in a study of control samples from healthy donors and cancer patients. Assay used: immunoSEQ multiplex PCR; TCRdb lists only in-frame clones, some missing. The top ten hold 13% of the sample, which has about 250,000 clones, roughly 82% seen once. Specimen: PBMCs. Source of these receptors: an older woman with lung cancer.

The CDR3 is CASSQVDNRLRYGYTF. In DNA, the CDR3 is TGCGCCAGCAGCCAAGTCGACAACCGCCTGCGCTATGGCTACACCTTC. This sequence joins TRBV4-1 and TRBJ1-2; D is undetermined. The V end lost 1 base, the J end lost 4 bases, and 16 bases lay between the germline ends. This CDR3 contains 16 residues. Per germline, CDR1 MGHRA and CDR2 YSYEKL.

Only a few counts were recorded for this clone. The chain couples TRBV27 to TRBJ2-1, with 9 bases lining up with TRBD1. This CDR3 comprises 16 residues. The germline V gene encodes CDR1 MNHEY and CDR2 SMNVEV (reference sequence). Trimming took 1 base from V and 3 from J; bases not matched to a gene: 4. The CDR3, as DNA: TGTGCCAGCAGTTTATGGACAGGGGATGGCTACAATGAGCAGTTCTTC. Encoded protein: CASSLWTGDGYNEQFF.

The chain recombines TRBV6-1 with TRBJ2-6; D possibly corresponds to TRBD2 (6 bases). Germline values: CDR1 MNHNS, CDR2 SASEGT. The CDR3 length is 15 residues. Trimming stripped 3 bases from V and 4 bases from J, with 10 bases between. CDR3 sequence reads: CASSEVLAGANVLTF. In DNA, the CDR3 is TGTGCCAGCAGTGAGGTACTAGCCGGGGCCAACGTCCTGACTTTC.

V and J are TRBV5-1 and TRBJ2-2; D tentatively reads TRBD1 or TRBD2 (6 bases each). CDR1 and CDR2 from the germline V gene are SGHRS and YFSETQ. The ends were cut back, 1 base at V and 6 bases at J, with 13 bases in the middle. This CDR3 has 15 amino acids. In nucleotides, the CDR3 is TGCGCCAGCAGCTTGTCGTCGGGGGCGGCCGGGGAGCTGTTTTTT. This gives the protein CASSLSSGAAGELFF.

The gene calls are TRBV7-9 and TRBJ2-1; D is uncertain. Germline V gene data show CDR1 as SEHNR and CDR2 as FQNEAQ (reference sequence). The ends were cut back, 8 bases at V and 7 bases at J, with 6 bases in the middle. CDR3 length: 10 amino acids. The CDR3 spells CASGENEQFF. In DNA form, the CDR3 reads TGTGCCAGCGGGGAAAATGAGCAGTTCTTC.

The J gene is TRBJ2-7, the V gene TRBV9; 7 positions match TRBD1. The CDR3 extends over 16 amino acids. Trimming removed 4 bases from V and 2 bases from J; junction bases left unmatched: 12. CDR1 is SGDLS, CDR2 YYNGEE, per germline. The CDR3 is CASSPRTGETPYEQYF. In DNA, the CDR3 is TGTGCCAGCAGCCCCAGGACAGGCGAAACCCCCTACGAGCAGTACTTC.